Following are 25 T cell receptor beta chains from one sample sequenced in a study of Tregs in tolerant kidney transplant recipients. The assay was immunoSEQ multiplex PCR, and TCRdb's table has in-frame clones only and misses some. The data hold about 94,000 clones, with approximately 93% observed a single time. This specimen was CD4+ T cells from blood, taken before the transplant. All receptors come from a human donor who received a combined kidney and bone marrow transplant.

The chain carries TRBV6-5 and TRBJ2-1; no definite D call. The CDR3 sequence is 11 residues long. CDR1 and CDR2 (germline): MNHEY, SVGAGI. The V end lost 7 bases, the J end lost 8 bases, and 9 bases lay between the germline ends. This CDR3 reads CASTRRDEQFF. The CDR3 DNA reads TGTGCCAGCACCCGACGGGATGAGCAGTTCTTC.

The chain links TRBV11-2 to TRBJ2-1; D gene uncertain. The germline V gene encodes CDR1 SGHAT and CDR2 FQNNGV. The V end was cut by 5 bases, the J end by 0 bases, with 14 bases between. The CDR3 contains 16 residues. The CDR3 DNA follows: TGTGCCAGCAGCGTTACGCTACCAATCTCCTACAATGAGCAGTTCTTC. Translation: CASSVTLPISYNEQFF.

This clone showed up just once. This CDR3 is also generated by other DNA sequences in the sample. This chain links TRBV4-3 with TRBJ1-6, with D tentatively TRBD1 (6 bases). Trimming took off 4 bases at V and 13 bases at J, with 23 bases between the two ends. The CDR3 spans 16 residues. CDR1 and CDR2 from the germline V gene are LGHNA and YSLEER. The CDR3 loop is CASSPRGGRIGSPLHF. The DNA for the CDR3 is TGCGCCAGCAGCCCACGCGGGGGGCGAATCGGATCCCCCCTCCACTTT.

The chain carries TRBV6-5 and TRBJ2-1; D may be TRBD1 (5 bases). CDR1 and CDR2 (germline): MNHEY, SVGAGI. There are 16 residues in the CDR3. V was cut by 3 bases and J by 9 bases, with 21 bases left in between. The CDR3 nucleotides read TGTGCCAGCAGTTATGGTGGGGCTCCCCCGGAGCGTGAGCAGTTCTTC. This gives the protein CASSYGGAPPEREQFF.

The chain carries TRBV10-3 and TRBJ1-1; D gene ambiguous. The germline gives CDR1 ENHRY, CDR2 SYGVKD. The V and J ends lost 2 bases and 1 base respectively, with 11 bases between them. CDR3 length equals 15 residues. The CDR3 DNA sequence: TGTGCCATCAGTGAGCGAGGGCATGAGAACACTGAAGCTTTCTTT. Translating gives CAISERGHENTEAFF.

The rearrangement joins TRBV19 to TRBJ2-6, with D possibly matching TRBD2 (5 bases). The germline CDR1 and CDR2 sequences are LNHDA and SQIVND (reference sequence). Trimming stripped 7 bases from V and 0 bases from J, with 16 bases between. CDR3 length: 17 residues. CDR3 amino acids: CASNLEAGVSGANVLTF. The DNA for the CDR3 is TGTGCCAGTAATTTGGAGGCCGGCGTCTCTGGGGCCAACGTCCTGACTTTC.

Concerning this clone itself: The same CDR3 also results from other DNA sequences found in this sample. V is TRBV10-3 and J is TRBJ1-6; no clear D gene. This CDR3 spans 15 amino acids. Trimming stripped 5 bases from V and 7 bases from J, with 15 bases between. Per germline, CDR1 ENHRY and CDR2 SYGVKD. The CDR3 is CAISPTYRSNSPLHF. CDR3 nucleotides: TGTGCCATCAGTCCGACATACCGTTCCAATTCACCCCTCCACTTT.

This clone turned up a few times. The V call is TRBV10-3, the J call TRBJ2-1; D is undetermined. This CDR3 spans 13 amino acids. Per germline, CDR1 ENHRY and CDR2 SYGVKD. V lost 3 bases and J lost 6, with 9 bases in between. CDR3 residues: CAISEITPNEQFF. Here the CDR3 DNA reads TGTGCCATCAGTGAAATCACTCCCAATGAGCAGTTCTTC.

V is TRBV10-3 and J is TRBJ1-2; 8 bases align to TRBD1. This CDR3 spans 15 amino acids. Germline V gene data show CDR1 as ENHRY and CDR2 as SYGVKD. The junction had 3 bases not matched to a gene; V was cut back by 2 bases and J by 1 base. This chain's CDR3 is CAISEGQGINYGYTF. CDR3 in DNA: TGTGCCATCAGTGAGGGACAGGGCATTAACTATGGCTACACCTTC.

The gene calls are TRBV9 and TRBJ1-2, with a possible D match to TRBD1 (6 bases). Germline-derived CDR1 and CDR2 are SGDLS and YYNGEE. CDR3 length: 14 residues. The V gene lost 6 bases and the J gene lost 5 bases, with 17 bases spanning the gap. This CDR3 reads CASTSAPGEYGYTF. The CDR3, as DNA: TGTGCCAGCACCTCGGCCCCAGGGGAGTATGGCTACACCTTC.

This sequence joins TRBV5-1 and TRBJ1-5; D unclear. Germline V gene lookup returns CDR1 SGHRS and CDR2 YFSETQ. The CDR3 loop spans 15 amino acids. Trimming pared 0 bases from V and 0 bases from J, leaving 7 bases between. The CDR3 nucleotides are TGCGCCAGCAGCTTGGGGCCCAATAGCAATCAGCCCCAGCATTTT. Residues: CASSLGPNSNQPQHF.

The CDR3 reads CASSFYNNYEQYF. The CDR3 nucleotides read TGTGCCAGCAGCTTTTACAACAACTACGAGCAGTACTTC. This rearrangement joins TRBV7-9 to TRBJ2-7; D remains ambiguous. The ends were cut back, 3 bases at V and 3 bases at J, with 9 bases in the middle. From germline, CDR1 is SEHNR and CDR2 FQNEAQ (reference sequence). The CDR3 is 13 residues long.

This clone has a single count. The genes are TRBV7-2 and TRBJ2-2; 8 bases line up with TRBD1. Losses at the gene ends were 5 bases for V and 4 bases for J; bases not matched to a gene: 6. CDR1 and CDR2 (germline): SGHTA, FQGNSA. The CDR3 totals 15 residues. The CDR3, as DNA: TGTGCCAGCAGCCCAGGACAGGGTGGCACCGGGGAGCTGTTTTTT. It encodes CASSPGQGGTGELFF.

The genes are TRBV19 and TRBJ2-5; 9 bases line up with TRBD2. Germline trimming cut 1 base from V and 5 bases from J; bases unmatched to any gene: 11. CDR3 size: 17 residues. Germline CDR1 reads LNHDA; CDR2 reads SQIVND (reference sequence). Here the CDR3 reads CASSIAGAGGFGETQYF. In nucleotides, the CDR3 is TGTGCCAGTAGTATAGCTGGAGCGGGAGGCTTTGGGGAGACCCAGTACTTC.

The chain employs TRBV30 and TRBJ2-5; possibly TRBD2 for D (7 bases). Trimming stripped 0 bases from V and 7 bases from J, with 18 bases between. From germline, CDR1 is GTSNPN and CDR2 SVGIG (reference sequence). This CDR3 spans 15 amino acids. The CDR3: CAWSVEAAGAGTQYF. CDR3 nucleotide sequence: TGTGCCTGGAGTGTCGAGGCCGCGGGGGCCGGGACCCAGTACTTC.

V usage is TRBV28 and J usage is TRBJ2-7, with 7 bases matching TRBD1. Trimming took 3 bases from V and 2 from J; bases not matched to a gene: 4. CDR1 is MDHEN, CDR2 SYDVKM, per germline. This CDR3 is built from 14 residues. The CDR3 protein is CASSFTGVTYEQYF. In DNA, the CDR3 is TGTGCCAGCAGTTTCACAGGGGTCACCTACGAGCAGTACTTC.

The chain's CDR3 is CASSSTGHTDTQYF. The CDR3, as DNA: TGTGCCAGCAGCTCGACAGGGCACACAGATACGCAGTATTTT. The chain uses TRBV5-5 and TRBJ2-3, with 7 bases lining up with TRBD1. V lost 3 bases and J lost 2; bases outside the gene matches: 3. CDR3 length: 14 amino acids. Germline V gene data show CDR1 as SGHKS and CDR2 as YYEKEE (reference sequence).

V and J are TRBV6-5 and TRBJ1-5; weak D call: TRBD1 (5 bases). Germline CDR1 MNHEY, CDR2 SVGAGI. The CDR3 spans 15 residues. The V gene lost 4 bases and the J gene lost 1 base, with 11 bases spanning the gap. The CDR3: CASSLRGFSNQPQHF. The CDR3 DNA sequence: TGTGCCAGCAGTTTACGGGGGTTCAGCAATCAGCCCCAGCATTTT.

J is TRBJ2-1 and V is TRBV7-9; 8 nucleotides match TRBD2. CDR3 length: 15 residues. Germline V gives CDR1 SEHNR, CDR2 FQNEAQ (reference sequence). J gave up 4 bases and V 8 bases, and 10 bases lay outside the gene matches. The CDR3: CASRHFSGTYNEQFF. CDR3 in DNA: TGTGCCAGCCGCCATTTTAGCGGGACATACAATGAGCAGTTCTTC.

J is TRBJ1-2 and V is TRBV5-1; 7 nucleotides line up with TRBD1. Germline lookup yields CDR1 SGHRS and CDR2 YFSETQ. This CDR3 comprises 18 residues. Trimming removed 4 bases from V and 4 bases from J; junction bases left unmatched: 19. CDR3 DNA: TGCGCCAGCAGCCCGAACCCACAGGGGACCACAAACTTCTATGGCTACACCTTC. Translated, it gives CASSPNPQGTTNFYGYTF.

The chain joins TRBV30 to TRBJ2-3; perhaps TRBD2 as D (7 bases). Germline values: CDR1 GTSNPN, CDR2 SVGIG (reference sequence). With 5 bases removed from V and 1 base from J, the gap between germline ends came to 10 bases. The CDR3 consists of 13 residues. The chain's CDR3 is CAWGGAGTDTQYF. The CDR3, as DNA: TGTGCCTGGGGGGGGGCCGGCACAGATACGCAGTATTTT. The complete variable domain, with remaining parts taken from reference TRBV30 and TRBJ2-3, reads SQTIHQWPATLVQPVGSPLSLECTVEGTSNPNLYWYRQAAGRGLQLLFYSVGIGQISSEVPQNLSASRPQDRQFILSSKKLLLSDSGFYLCAWGGAGTDTQYFGPGTRLTVL.

The chain links TRBV27 to TRBJ1-4; the match to TRBD1 covers 10 bases. V lost 6 bases and J lost 8; bases outside the gene matches: 9. The germline gives CDR1 MNHEY, CDR2 SMNVEV (reference sequence). There are 15 residues in the CDR3. CDR3 residues: CASRGGQGLREKLFF. The CDR3, as DNA: TGTGCCAGCAGGGGGGGACAGGGGTTGCGAGAAAAACTGTTTTTT.

The rearrangement joins TRBV19 to TRBJ2-3, with 7 bases fitting TRBD2. The CDR3 runs to 12 residues. Per the germline V gene, CDR1 is LNHDA and CDR2 is SQIVND (reference sequence). Trimming at V came to 8 bases and at J to 1 base, leaving 0 bases not matched to a gene. CDR3 bases: TGTGCCAGTCGGGGGGGCACAGATACGCAGTATTTT. It codes for CASRGGTDTQYF.

The chain couples TRBV5-5 to TRBJ2-7, with TRBD2 identical over 12 bases. Losses at the gene ends were 0 bases for V and 7 bases for J; bases not matched to a gene: 2. Germline V gene data show CDR1 as SGHKS and CDR2 as YYEKEE (reference sequence). The CDR3 loop spans 14 amino acids. This CDR3 reads CASSLGLAGVEQYF. CDR3 DNA: TGTGCCAGCAGCTTGGGACTAGCGGGAGTAGAGCAGTACTTC. The complete variable domain, with remaining parts taken from reference TRBV5-5 and TRBJ2-7, reads DAGVTQSPTHLIKTRGQQVTLRCSPISGHKSVSWYQQVLGQGPQFIFQYYEKEERGRGNFPDRFSARQFPNYSSELNVNALLLGDSALYLCASSLGLAGVEQYFGPGTRLTVT.

The rearrangement uses TRBV18 and TRBJ2-3; D might be TRBD1 (6 bases). The CDR3 has 16 residues. Trimming stripped 2 bases from V and 3 bases from J, with 15 bases between. CDR1 and CDR2 from the germline V gene are KGHSH and LQKENI. For the CDR3, the DNA is TGTGCCAGCTCACCAATATTACAGGGTTGGACAGATACGCAGTATTTT. It codes for CASSPILQGWTDTQYF.